This T cell receptor beta chain was observed in a study of Ad26.COV2.S vaccination and SARS-CoV-2 variants. The method was immunoSEQ multiplex PCR; TCRdb's version includes in-frame clones alone and lacks a portion of them. This table has 450,000 to 550,000 clones, roughly nine tenths appearing once. Trimming stripped 5 bases from V and 8 bases from J, with 10 bases between. The CDR3 length is 13 residues. Germline lookup yields CDR1 MRHNA and CDR2 SNTAGT. Treatment noted: roughly 18 received Ad26.COV2.S at low or high dose, single or two shots; 5 received placebo; per-sample allocation not given. Sampling was done on day 63 after the first vaccine or placebo injection.

The sequence was collected from a person aged 18-65 years who received the Ad26.COV2.S COVID-19 vaccine or a placebo. This specimen was peripheral blood, taken in a trial of Ad26.COV2.S vaccine versus placebo. The chain recombines TRBV6-4 with TRBJ1-6; D unclear. The CDR3 DNA follows: TGTGCCAGCAGTAGGGATACGCATTCACCCCTCCACTTT. It codes for CASSRDTHSPLHF.